Presented here are 9 T cell receptor beta chains from one specimen sequenced in a study of control samples from healthy donors and cancer patients. Clones were sequenced by immunoSEQ multiplex PCR, and TCRdb holds only the in-frame ones, with some missing. The sample shows 80,000 or so clones, roughly 94% of them seen only once. Sequenced material: blood. These receptors were taken from a woman aged 40 to 49 in good health.

The chain recombines TRBV30 with TRBJ2-7; D is uncertain. The CDR3 sequence is 13 residues long. CDR1 is GTSNPN and CDR2 is SVGIG in the germline V gene (reference sequence). V was clipped by 7 bases and J by 4 bases, with 17 bases between them. The CDR3, as DNA: TGTGCCTCTACCTGGACCAGCTCGTACGAGCAGTACTTC. Residues: CASTWTSSYEQYF.

The J gene is TRBJ2-7, the V gene TRBV5-6; TRBD1 might be the D (5 bases). The CDR3 contains 12 residues. V was clipped by 0 bases and J by 4 bases, with 5 bases between them. Germline assignment: CDR1 SGHDT and CDR2 YYEEEE. CDR3 loop: CASSLGQYEQYF. The CDR3 DNA is TGTGCCAGCAGCTTGGGACAGTACGAGCAGTACTTC.

The V gene is TRBV7-6, the J gene TRBJ1-1; possibly TRBD1 for D (5 bases). The germline V and J ends were trimmed by 5 bases and 2 bases, with 9 bases remaining between them. CDR3 size: 13 residues. Germline V lookup: CDR1 SGHVS, CDR2 FNYEAQ. The CDR3 reads CASSLTGNTEAFF. The CDR3 nucleotides read TGTGCCAGCAGCCTTACAGGTAACACTGAAGCTTTCTTT.

The chain links TRBV7-2 to TRBJ2-7; D is possibly TRBD1 or TRBD2 (5 bases each). Germline CDR1 SGHTA, CDR2 FQGNSA. Trimming removed 5 bases from V and 4 bases from J, with 21 bases in between. CDR3 length: 16 amino acids. The CDR3: CASSPGTESLWYEQYF. The CDR3 nucleotides are TGTGCCAGCAGCCCGGGGACGGAATCGCTGTGGTACGAGCAGTACTTC.

The CDR3: CATSNRDKSNQPQHF. For the CDR3, the DNA is TGTGCCACCAGCAACCGGGACAAGAGCAATCAGCCCCAGCATTTT. The rearrangement links TRBV15 to TRBJ1-5, with D possibly matching TRBD1 (6 bases). Per the germline V gene, CDR1 is LNHNV and CDR2 is YYDKDF (reference sequence). The germline V and J ends were trimmed by 4 bases and 1 base, with 11 bases remaining between them. CDR3 size: 15 residues.

This clone was observed a handful of times. The chain couples TRBV6-2 or TRBV6-3 to TRBJ2-2; TRBD2 matches at 11 bases. CDR1 and CDR2 (germline): MNHEY, SVGEGT. CDR3 length equals 17 residues. With V trimmed by 2 bases and J by 6 bases, 8 bases remained unmatched. The DNA for the CDR3 is TGTGCCAGCAGTTACGGACTAGCGGGCAGAGGGTCCGGGGAGCTGTTTTTT. Its protein product is CASSYGLAGRGSGELFF.

The chain is built from TRBV27 and TRBJ2-7; 7 bases map to TRBD1. The CDR3 totals 14 residues. CDR1 MNHEY and CDR2 SMNVEV come from the germline V gene (reference sequence). Trimming at V came to 6 bases and at J to 7 bases, leaving 12 bases not matched to a gene. This chain's CDR3 is CASRLDREYTEQYF. The CDR3 coding sequence is TGTGCCAGCAGGCTCGACAGGGAATATACTGAGCAGTACTTC.

CDR3 coding DNA: TGTGCCAGTAGTATAGAGGTATTGGGCAATTCACCCCTCCACTTT. Translated: CASSIEVLGNSPLHF. The chain couples TRBV19 to TRBJ1-6; no definite D call. The V gene lost 0 bases and the J gene lost 7 bases, with 10 bases spanning the gap. Per germline, CDR1 LNHDA and CDR2 SQIVND (reference sequence). There are 15 residues in the CDR3.

This rearrangement joins TRBV4-1 to TRBJ2-3, with D maybe TRBD2 (7 bases). CDR3 size: 12 residues. V dropped 6 bases and J dropped 4 bases, with 8 bases sitting between them. Germline V gene lookup returns CDR1 MGHRA and CDR2 YSYEKL. The CDR3 DNA reads as TGCGCCAGCAGAGGGGGGGCAGATACGCAGTATTTT. Encoded protein: CASRGGADTQYF.